This T cell receptor beta chain appears in the sequencing data of a study of T cells in Graves' hyperthyroidism and ophthalmopathy. Study background: Pretreatment peripheral blood was obtained at initial diagnosis. General study results and limits: With a median lead of around 6.7 months before onset, the model predicted ophthalmopathy.

Germline loops: CDR1 SNHLY, CDR2 FYNNEI. The CDR3 is 12 residues long. The V gene lost 7 bases and the J gene lost 0 bases, with 6 bases spanning the gap. Stable disease denoted Graves' hyperthyroidism without ophthalmopathy progression within 18 months. In making diagnoses, clinical symptoms, serum thyroxine and TRAb, thyroid ultrasound and orbital computed tomography were all used. RNA transcripts gave rise to amplified TCR beta CDR3 regions. The TCR CDR3 first-round RT-PCR relied on the HTBI primer set. Using its own MiXCR run on the multiplex PCR reads, TCRdb lists one record per CDR3 protein. The sample lists a few hundred thousand distinct CDR3 sequences; 14% to 15% were seen once. This clonotype was counted ten times or more. Antigen specificity is unknown.

Sequencing was performed on blood. V is TRBV2 and J is TRBJ1-1; D call uncertain. The TCR was taken from a woman in her 30s with Graves' hyperthyroidism. The CDR3 loop reads CASTGMNTEAFF. In DNA, the CDR3 is TGTGCCAGCACGGGGATGAACACTGAAGCTTTCTTT.